This is a list of T cell receptor beta chains from one sample in a study of blood T cell repertoires in COVID-19. Generated by immunoSEQ multiplex PCR, the TCRdb table keeps only in-frame clones and is missing some. The sample lists tens of thousands of clones; 91% were seen once. Specimen: peripheral blood. The receptors come from a human donor with active COVID-19. The donor label of this sample is uncertain. Each CDR3 is given with its conserved first and last residue. The D gene is left open where the match is weak. Clone size, where shown, is once, few, many, or a class for clones that have expanded.

TRBV5-4,.,TRBD1,TRBJ1-2,TGTGCCAGCAGCCAGGGGACAGGGGGCGCCTACTATGGCTACACCTTC,CASSQGTGGAYYGYTF
TRBV9,.,.,TRBJ1-1,TGTGCCAGCAGTAGAGACGGAGTGAACACTGAAGCTTTCTTT,CASSRDGVNTEAFF
TRBV2,.,.,TRBJ1-5,TGTGCCAGCAGTGGGGGGGTGAATAATCAGCCCCAGCATTTT,CASSGGVNNQPQHF
TRBV7-9,.,TRBD2,TRBJ2-7,TGTGCCAGCAGCTCCGGGACTAGAGGGTCCGATGAGCAGTACTTC,CASSSGTRGSDEQYF
TRBV19,.,.,TRBJ2-7,TGTGCCAGTAGTCGTGCGGGACTCTACGAGCAGTACTTC,CASSRAGLYEQYF
TRBV7-9,.,.,TRBJ2-1,TGTGCCAGCAGCTTAAGTAGCGCTCCTGAGCAGTTCTTC,CASSLSSAPEQFF
TRBV7-8,.,TRBD2,TRBJ2-7,TGTGCCAGCAGCCCTCTAGCTATTGGCGGGAGTAGCGAGCAGTACTTC,CASSPLAIGGSSEQYF
TRBV4-1,.,TRBD2,TRBJ2-6,TGCGCCAGCAGCCAAGTTCGCGGGAGCTCAGGGGCCAACGTCCTGACTTTC,CASSQVRGSSGANVLTF
TRBV28,once,TRBD1,TRBJ1-2,TGTGCCAGCAGTTTACCGGGACAGGGGGAGTCCTATGGCTACACCTTC,CASSLPGQGESYGYTF
TRBV27,.,TRBD1,TRBJ2-3,TGTGCCAGCAGTTTCCTTTTACAGGGGGGCAACACAGATACGCAGTATTTT,CASSFLLQGGNTDTQYF
TRBV12-3/TRBV12-4,.,.,TRBJ1-1,TGTGCCAGCAGGCGGTATACTGAAGCTTTCTTT,CASRRYTEAFF
TRBV24-1,.,TRBD1,TRBJ1-3,TGTGCCACCAGTGATTTGCCAGGACAGGTAGGGAATGGAAACACCATATATTTT,CATSDLPGQVGNGNTIYF
TRBV2,.,.,TRBJ1-5,TGTGCCAGCAGTGAACTGCGGTCAAATCAGCCCCAGCATTTT,CASSELRSNQPQHF
TRBV5-6,once,.,TRBJ1-3,TGTGCCAGCAGCCTGGTCCGGGGGGCTGGAAACACCATATATTTT,CASSLVRGAGNTIYF
TRBV9,.,.,TRBJ1-1,TGTGCCAGCAGGCGGGGGGGGAACACTGAAGCTTTCTTT,CASRRGGNTEAFF
TRBV28,.,TRBD1,TRBJ1-2,TGTGCCAGCACCAGGGGGCGTGGGGACTATGGCTACACCTTC,CASTRGRGDYGYTF
TRBV7-8,.,.,TRBJ2-7,TGTGCCAGCAGCTTAGGCCAGCGGGTGAGCTCCTACGAGCAGTACTTC,CASSLGQRVSSYEQYF
TRBV30,.,.,TRBJ2-2,TGTGCCTGGAGTGTAGGACAGTTCCACACCGGGGAGCTGTTTTTT,CAWSVGQFHTGELFF
TRBV15,.,.,TRBJ1-5,TGTGCCACCAGCAGAGACCCACAGGGAAATCAGCCCCAGCATTTT,CATSRDPQGNQPQHF
TRBV11-3,once,.,TRBJ2-5,TGTGCCAGCAGCTCCCTCAACCGGAGTAGCCAAGAGACCCAGTACTTC,CASSSLNRSSQETQYF
TRBV30,.,TRBD2,TRBJ2-6,TGTGCCTGGAGTGCAGGGACTAGCGGTCCAAAGCTCTCTGGGGCCAACGTCCTGACTTTC,CAWSAGTSGPKLSGANVLTF
TRBV14,.,.,TRBJ2-3,TGTGCCAGCAGCCAAGTCCCGAGTACAGATACGCAGTATTTT,CASSQVPSTDTQYF
TRBV9,.,.,TRBJ2-5,TGTGCCAGCAGCGCCAGCCAGGGAAGGTGGGAGACCCAGTACTTC,CASSASQGRWETQYF
TRBV5-1,.,.,TRBJ2-1,TGCGCCAGCAGCTTGGGGGACTCACACAATGAGCAGTTCTTC,CASSLGDSHNEQFF
TRBV7-6,.,TRBD2,TRBJ2-3,TGTGCCAGCAGCCGCCTGGGACTAGCGAGCACAGATACGCAGTATTTT,CASSRLGLASTDTQYF
TRBV11-2,.,.,TRBJ1-2,TGTGCCAGCAGCCCGAGCGCCCTTAGGGGCTACACCTTC,CASSPSALRGYTF
TRBV7-9,.,.,TRBJ1-5,TGTGCCAGCAGCCAGGGGCACACAGGGAACAATCAGCCCCAGCATTTT,CASSQGHTGNNQPQHF
TRBV7-9,.,.,TRBJ2-7,TGTGCCAGCAGCTTGCAGGGCAGCTCCTACGAGCAGTACTTC,CASSLQGSSYEQYF
TRBV12-3/TRBV12-4,.,TRBD2,TRBJ2-1,TGTGCCAGCACCTGGACTAGCGGGATTGAGCAGTTCTTC,CASTWTSGIEQFF
TRBV10-2,once,.,TRBJ2-1,TGCGCCAGCAGGGTCGCCTTGAGCTCCTACAATGAGCAGTTCTTC,CASRVALSSYNEQFF
TRBV28,.,TRBD1,TRBJ1-2,TGTGCCAGCGGGGGGGGGACAGGGAACGGCTACACCTTC,CASGGGTGNGYTF
TRBV7-3,.,TRBD2,TRBJ2-7,TGTGCCAGCAGCTTAAATAGCGGGAGCTCCTACGAGCAGTACTTC,CASSLNSGSSYEQYF
TRBV28,.,TRBD1,TRBJ2-1,TGTGCCAGCGGGGACAGGGGGCCTAGTGAGCAGTTCTTC,CASGDRGPSEQFF
TRBV18,.,.,TRBJ2-2,TGTGCCAGCTCACCACGTGCGACACCTAACACCGGGGAGCTGTTTTTT,CASSPRATPNTGELFF
TRBV5-8,.,TRBD1,TRBJ1-6,TGTGCCAGCAGCCCAGGACAGGGTTGGAATTCACCCCTCCACTTT,CASSPGQGWNSPLHF
TRBV27,.,.,TRBJ1-5,TGTGCCAGCAGTTTATATACTAGAAGAGACGGACAGCCCCAGCATTTT,CASSLYTRRDGQPQHF
TRBV10-2,.,.,TRBJ2-7,TGCGCCAGCAGTGAGTTATCCTACGAGCAGTACTTC,CASSELSYEQYF
TRBV12-3/TRBV12-4,.,.,TRBJ2-7,TGTGCCAGCAGTCCGCCAGGGCCTTACGAGCAGTACTTC,CASSPPGPYEQYF
TRBV24-1,once,.,TRBJ2-3,TGTGCCACCAGTGATTATCAGGGTCGGAGCACAGATACGCAGTATTTT,CATSDYQGRSTDTQYF
TRBV19,.,TRBD1,TRBJ1-1,TGTGCCAGTAGTGCGGCACAGGGGGCGAACACTGAGGCTTTCTTT,CASSAAQGANTEAFF
TRBV5-1,.,.,TRBJ1-3,TGCGCCAGCAGCTTGTCCAGTGTCTCTGGAAACACCATATATTTT,CASSLSSVSGNTIYF
TRBV19,.,TRBD1,TRBJ2-7,TGTGCCAGTAGTGCGTCAGGGGGCTCCTACGAGCAGTACTTC,CASSASGGSYEQYF
TRBV4-1,.,.,TRBJ2-6,TGCGCCAGCAGCCAAGATGGACAGTTCTCTGGGGCCAACGTCCTGACTTTC,CASSQDGQFSGANVLTF
TRBV6-2/TRBV6-3,.,.,TRBJ1-1,TGTGCCAGCAGTTATACTAGGACGGGAATGAACACTGAAGCTTTCTTT,CASSYTRTGMNTEAFF
TRBV2,few,.,TRBJ1-5,TGTGCCAGCAGTGAGAGCTGGACAGTTTATAGCAATCAGCCCCAGCATTTT,CASSESWTVYSNQPQHF
TRBV6-2/TRBV6-3,.,.,TRBJ1-6,TGTGCCAGCAGTTACCGAACAGGGAATTCACCCCTCCACTTT,CASSYRTGNSPLHF
TRBV20-1,.,.,TRBJ1-6,TGCAGTGCTAGTGAGGGAGTGTATAATTCACCCCTCCACTTT,CSASEGVYNSPLHF
TRBV6-4,.,TRBD1,TRBJ2-3,TGTGCCAGCAGCCGGGACAGGGGCACAGATACGCAGTATTTT,CASSRDRGTDTQYF
TRBV7-2,.,.,TRBJ1-1,TGTGCCAGCAGCTTAGGGGGGGGAATTTTCGCTGAAGCTTTCTTT,CASSLGGGIFAEAFF
TRBV6-4,.,.,TRBJ2-5,TGTGCCAGCAGAAACCCGGGACAAAGACCTCCAGAGACCCAGTACTTC,CASRNPGQRPPETQYF
TRBV7-9,.,TRBD2,TRBJ2-7,TGTGCCAGCAGCCCCTCTAGCGGGAGGGCGGAGCAGTACTTC,CASSPSSGRAEQYF
TRBV19,.,.,TRBJ1-1,TGTGCCAGTAGTCCTAGATCGAACACTGAAGCTTTCTTT,CASSPRSNTEAFF
TRBV11-1,.,TRBD2,TRBJ2-1,TGTGCCATCCGGAGCGGGGGGGGTCCCAATGAGCAGTTCTTC,CAIRSGGGPNEQFF
TRBV7-2,few,.,TRBJ2-1,TGTGCCAGCAGCTTACCGCGACTAGACCCTTCCTACAATGAGCAGTTCTTC,CASSLPRLDPSYNEQFF
TRBV11-3,.,TRBD2,TRBJ2-7,TGTGCCAGCAGCCTTCTCACTAGCGGGGAGTTCGAGCAGTACTTC,CASSLLTSGEFEQYF
TRBV15,few,TRBD2,TRBJ2-7,TGTGCCACCAGCAGAGAGGGAGGGTTCTACGAGCAGTACTTC,CATSREGGFYEQYF
TRBV18,.,.,TRBJ1-2,TGTGCCAGCTCACCGTCCGCAGGGCCTGCCGTGGGCTACACCTTC,CASSPSAGPAVGYTF
TRBV27,.,.,TRBJ2-7,TGTGCCAGCAGGCAGGGGGCTAGCGGCTCCTACGAGCAGTACTTC,CASRQGASGSYEQYF
TRBV25-1,.,.,TRBJ1-4,TGTGCCAGCAGTGAATCGAAAGGGGGTCGTGAAAAACTGTTTTTT,CASSESKGGREKLFF
TRBV4-3,once,.,TRBJ2-4,TGCGCCAGCAGCCGCAACAGACGGACCAAAAACATTCAGTACTTC,CASSRNRRTKNIQYF